The rows below give T cell receptor beta chains drawn from one sample of a study of vaccination and CD4 T cells after COVID-19. Antigen specificity for these receptors is unknown. TCRdb analysed the PCR reads with MiXCR anew, one entry per CDR3 protein. The top ten hold roughly 28% of the sample, which has approximately 13,000 distinct CDR3 sequences, 75% to 85% seen once. Sequenced sample: CD4+ T cells from blood, cultured in vitro. The source of these receptors is a human donor who had recovered from COVID-19. CDR3s include the opening cysteine and the closing phenylalanine or tryptophan. Part of the rows lack a size; the others show once, few, many or a class for expanded clones.

v_call clone_size cdr3_aa
TRBV10-3 - CAISEGNEQFF
TRBV19 - CASSATGGNTEAFF
TRBV20-1 few CSTQGTSGKSSYEQYF
TRBV7-8 few CASSLASGTNQPQHF
TRBV28 - CATRVGQNQETQYF
TRBV15 - CATSGGKETQYF
TRBV5-1 - CASRKDRGNTDTQYF
TRBV6-2/TRBV6-3 - CASRPRTASGNTIYF
TRBV20-1 - CSATLTVPGPQHF
TRBV20-1 - CSASSSGHSGNTIYF
TRBV7-9 medium-sized CASSLGTVDGYTF
TRBV6-2/TRBV6-3 - CASSKGQQETQYF
TRBV7-9 - CASSSPGQLNTEAFF
TRBV10-2 - CASSESIFRRGSEGYTF
TRBV20-1 - CSARVPGNTEAFF
TRBV20-1 - CSASGFKGGSGVGYTF
TRBV15 few CATSPQGGTAGPQHF
TRBV6-1 - CASSPLGLASETQYF
TRBV7-2 - CASSLAFSGVGQPQHF
TRBV20-1 - CSARGGPRKPQHF
TRBV28 - CASSPATSGKANEQFF
TRBV20-1 - CSAMDRAETQYF
TRBV7-8 - CASSPRGSGRFGELFF
TRBV6-5 - CASSYWGRGGSRETQYF
TRBV20-1 - CSAVTGTSGSQETQYF
TRBV2 once CASSGGGTGGTGELFF
TRBV28 - CASSLLIGVNTEAFF
TRBV19 - CASRQQGAEAFF
TRBV20-1 - CSATHGAGAGETQYF
TRBV28 once CASSLSHSGSTYEQYF
TRBV2 - CASSEAWGLAGGNEQFF
TRBV15 - CATSREKAAYDPLHF
TRBV7-2 - CASSLAPGPPDDTIYF
TRBV7-9 - CASSLFGTGGRLKTQYF
TRBV20-1 few CSALRDGLNYGYTF
TRBV24-1 once CATSDLRGSVDTQYF
TRBV14 - CASSQGTGGKAFF
TRBV7-2 - CASSWLAGGRETQYF
TRBV20-1 - CSARVEGVNSPLHF
TRBV20-1 - CSAANPNSPLHF
TRBV20-1 - CSALTSGRAFRTDTQYF
TRBV6-1 - CASSDSAGSGANVLTF
TRBV6-5 - CASSYSRRTSVGTEAFF
TRBV6-5 - CASSYSNIGANTEAFF
TRBV21-1 - CASSKVGRSVTEAFF
TRBV20-1 - CSATDANSNQPQHF
TRBV15 - CATSVNRDSPLHF
TRBV28 - CASSSLGGLKNTF
TRBV20-1 - CSAVPGQGRRTEAFF
TRBV20-1 - CSSKQGFPYEQYF
TRBV7-2 - CASSLGLAGGRSGELFF
TRBV19 - CASSMRWEYNEQFF
TRBV27 - CASSLRTSQETQYF